Below, 18 T cell receptor beta chains from the same sample are listed, as sequenced in a study of CD8+ T cells in alopecia areata. The authors extracted RNA and reverse transcribed it into cDNA as the sequencing template. Assay used: immunoSEQ multiplex PCR; TCRdb lists only in-frame clones, some missing. The top ten hold approximately 1.3% of the sample, which has some 190,000 clones, less than 70% seen once. The treatment was: oral pan-JAK inhibitor, 5-10 mg twice daily. Specimen: CD4+ T cells sorted from blood, collected around week 50, from a patient treated with tofacitinib. Receptors were obtained from a human donor with alopecia areata.

V gene TRBV4-3 combines with J gene TRBJ1-2, with D possibly being TRBD1 (5 bases). Germline V gene data show CDR1 as LGHNA and CDR2 as YSLEER. There are 15 residues in the CDR3. With 0 bases removed from V and 7 bases from J, the gap between germline ends came to 15 bases. The CDR3 DNA follows: TGCGCCAGCAGCCAAGATTCCGGGGCACCGAGTGGCTACACCTTC. This translates into CASSQDSGAPSGYTF.

The chain links TRBV29-1 to TRBJ2-3; no reliable D call. Germline lookup yields CDR1 SQVTM and CDR2 ANQGSEA. This CDR3 is built from 13 residues. Deletions cut 5 bases from V and 0 bases from J, with 9 bases between. CDR3: CSVRMTSTDTQYF. For the CDR3, the DNA is TGCAGCGTTAGGATGACTAGCACAGATACGCAGTATTTT.

The rearrangement links TRBV4-3 to TRBJ1-6; D unclear. Germline V CDR1 and CDR2: LGHNA, YSLEER. The CDR3 consists of 17 residues. Trimming left V 1 base short and J 0 bases short, with 10 bases between. The DNA for the CDR3 is TGCGCCAGCAGCCAAGGTGAGAGGAGCTCCTATAATTCACCCCTCCACTTT. As protein: CASSQGERSSYNSPLHF.

This clone was detected only a few times. The chain couples TRBV30 to TRBJ2-2; D might be TRBD2 (5 bases). CDR1 and CDR2 (germline): GTSNPN, SVGIG (reference sequence). V lost 4 bases and J lost 6, with 12 bases in between. This CDR3 has 13 amino acids. The CDR3 loop reads CAWNILGSGELFF. In DNA, the CDR3 is TGTGCCTGGAACATACTAGGATCCGGGGAGCTGTTTTTT.

This rearrangement joins TRBV9 to TRBJ1-5; 8 nucleotides match TRBD1. The ends lost 3 bases at V and 7 bases at J; junction bases unmatched: 6. Germline V lookup: CDR1 SGDLS, CDR2 YYNGEE. This CDR3 is 14 amino acids long. The CDR3 sequence: CASSAGGASQPQHF. In DNA form, the CDR3 reads TGTGCCAGCAGCGCAGGGGGCGCGTCCCAGCCCCAGCATTTT.

This rearrangement joins TRBV30 to TRBJ1-2; D remains ambiguous. CDR1 and CDR2 from the germline V gene are GTSNPN and SVGIG (reference sequence). The CDR3 is made up of 13 amino acids. The V end was cut by 0 bases, the J end by 0 bases, with 5 bases between. The CDR3 reads CAWSVSANYGYTF. The CDR3 DNA is TGTGCCTGGAGTGTGTCTGCTAACTATGGCTACACCTTC.

This clone was counted a single time. V usage is TRBV30 and J usage is TRBJ2-7; TRBD2 matches 7 bases. Unmatched junction bases numbered 8, after V lost 2 bases and J lost 4 bases. This CDR3 region has 14 residues. Germline values: CDR1 GTSNPN, CDR2 SVGIG (reference sequence). The CDR3 sequence is CAWSSGPGGYEQYF. DNA of the CDR3: TGTGCCTGGAGTTCCGGACCCGGGGGGTACGAGCAGTACTTC.

In this sample, this clone turned up once. The chain employs TRBV5-1 and TRBJ1-4; D not certain. CDR1 and CDR2 from the germline V gene are SGHRS and YFSETQ. The length of the CDR3 is 13 residues. V gave up 4 bases and J gave up 4 bases, with 8 bases separating them. CDR3 residues: CASSAGYNEKLFF. Here the CDR3 DNA reads TGCGCCAGCAGCGCGGGGTATAATGAAAAACTGTTTTTT.

The chain links TRBV15 to TRBJ1-2; tentatively, D is TRBD1 (6 bases). The CDR3 is made up of 16 amino acids. Per germline, CDR1 LNHNV and CDR2 YYDKDF (reference sequence). With 3 bases removed from V and 2 bases from J, the gap between germline ends came to 16 bases. DNA for the CDR3: TGTGCCACCAGCAGCTGGCCGGCGGGACACAACTATGGCTACACCTTC. Translated: CATSSWPAGHNYGYTF.

This sequence joins TRBV6-6 and TRBJ1-3, with no clear D. This CDR3 spans 15 amino acids. The ends were cut back, 4 bases at V and 0 bases at J, with 10 bases in the middle. CDR1 MNHNY and CDR2 SVGAGI come from the germline V gene (reference sequence). CDR3 sequence (DNA): TGTGCCAGCAGTTCAGATCGGCTCTCTGGAAACACCATATATTTT. This translates into CASSSDRLSGNTIYF.

The chain has TRBV7-2 and TRBJ1-5, with TRBD1 matching 9 bases. The V and J ends lost 1 base and 6 bases, in that order; junction bases with no gene match: 1. The germline CDR1 and CDR2 sequences are SGHTA and FQGNSA. The CDR3 consists of 14 residues. DNA of the CDR3: TGTGCCAGCAGCTTAGACAGGGGGCTTCAGCCCCAGCATTTT. It encodes CASSLDRGLQPQHF. Full variable domain (rest looked up from reference TRBV7-2 and TRBJ1-5): GAGVSQSPSNKVTEKGKDVELRCDPISGHTALYWYRQSLGQGLEFLIYFQGNSAPDKSGLPSDRFSAERTGGSVSTLTIQRTQQEDSAVYLCASSLDRGLQPQHFGDGTRLSIL.

The V call is TRBV2, the J call TRBJ2-2; D is tentatively TRBD1 or TRBD2 (6 bases each). The V gene's germline CDR1 is SNHLY and CDR2 FYNNEI. The CDR3 has 15 residues. V was pared by 8 bases and J by 4 bases, with 17 bases between. The DNA for the CDR3 is TGTGCCAGCGTTGTGGGGGGCTTAGGCACCGGGGAGCTGTTTTTT. Protein sequence: CASVVGGLGTGELFF.

The rearrangement uses TRBV27 and TRBJ2-3; TRBD1 agrees at 7 bases. This CDR3 region has 12 residues. J lost 13 bases, V lost 5 bases, and 9 bases had no gene match. Germline V CDR1 and CDR2: MNHEY, SMNVEV (reference sequence). For the CDR3, the DNA is TGTGCCAGCAGTACGTGGGACAGTAGCAAGTATTTT. Its protein product is CASSTWDSSKYF.

The CDR3 DNA follows: TGCAGCGTTTCGACAGGGCGAGGCTACACCTTC. This sequence encodes CSVSTGRGYTF. The chain joins TRBV29-1 to TRBJ1-2, with 7 bases that match TRBD1. The germline V gene encodes CDR1 SQVTM and CDR2 ANQGSEA. This CDR3 contains 11 residues. Unmatched junction bases numbered 5, after V lost 5 bases and J lost 8 bases.

Only a few counts were recorded for this clone. J is TRBJ1-1 and V is TRBV19; D is uncertain. Germline-derived CDR1 and CDR2 are LNHDA and SQIVND (reference sequence). Trimming cost V 6 bases and J 4 bases, with 18 bases left between them. The CDR3 sequence is 15 residues long. The DNA for the CDR3 is TGTGCCAGTAGCCCCTTCTCAGCCGGACGCACTGAAGCTTTCTTT. Translating gives CASSPFSAGRTEAFF.

The V and J genes are TRBV5-6 and TRBJ2-2; 14 bases line up with TRBD2. This CDR3 contains 17 residues. V lost 3 bases to trimming and J lost 0 bases; unmatched junction nucleotides: 1. The germline CDR1 and CDR2 sequences are SGHDT and YYEEEE. CDR3 in amino acids: CASSWTSGGPNTGELFF. CDR3 sequence (DNA): TGTGCCAGCAGCTGGACTAGCGGGGGGCCGAACACCGGGGAGCTGTTTTTT.

V and J are TRBV4-3 and TRBJ1-6; 8 bases agree with TRBD1. This CDR3 comprises 14 residues. V shed 4 bases and J 9 bases; nucleotides not matched to a gene: 5. Germline assignment: CDR1 LGHNA and CDR2 YSLEER. CDR3 nucleotides: TGCGCCAGCAGCCCCCGACAGGGGCCTTCACCCCTCCACTTT. Its protein is CASSPRQGPSPLHF.

The J gene is TRBJ2-5, the V gene TRBV7-6, with D possibly TRBD2 on 5 matching bases. The CDR3 runs to 14 residues. Germline V gene sequence: CDR1 SGHVS, CDR2 FNYEAQ. The germline V and J ends were trimmed by 5 bases and 4 bases, with 14 bases remaining between them. The CDR3 is CASSPKAVGETQYF. As DNA, the CDR3 is TGTGCCAGCAGCCCCAAAGCGGTAGGAGAGACCCAGTACTTC. The full variable domain, rest sourced from reference TRBV7-6 and TRBJ2-5, is GAGVSQSPRYKVTKRGQDVALRCDPISGHVSLYWYRQALGQGPEFLTYFNYEAQQDKSGLPNDRFSAERPEGSISTLTIQRTEQRDSAMYRCASSPKAVGETQYFGPGTRLLVL.